This T cell receptor beta chain was captured by sequencing in a study of blood T cell repertoires in COVID-19. Looked up from germline, CDR1 is SGHRS and CDR2 is YFSETQ. Unmatched junction bases numbered 0, after V lost 0 bases and J lost 1 base. The CDR3 has 15 residues. The data were produced by immunoSEQ multiplex PCR, yet TCRdb's version contains in-frame clones alone and is incomplete. The table shows fewer than 30,000 clones, with around 95% occurring only once. This sequence joins TRBV5-1 and TRBJ2-1; the match to TRBD1 covers 8 bases. Sequencing was performed on peripheral blood. This TCR was recovered from a human donor with active COVID-19. The donor label of this sample is uncertain. The CDR3 loop reads CASSLGQGSYNEQFF. DNA of the CDR3: TGCGCCAGCAGCTTGGGACAGGGGTCCTACAATGAGCAGTTCTTC.